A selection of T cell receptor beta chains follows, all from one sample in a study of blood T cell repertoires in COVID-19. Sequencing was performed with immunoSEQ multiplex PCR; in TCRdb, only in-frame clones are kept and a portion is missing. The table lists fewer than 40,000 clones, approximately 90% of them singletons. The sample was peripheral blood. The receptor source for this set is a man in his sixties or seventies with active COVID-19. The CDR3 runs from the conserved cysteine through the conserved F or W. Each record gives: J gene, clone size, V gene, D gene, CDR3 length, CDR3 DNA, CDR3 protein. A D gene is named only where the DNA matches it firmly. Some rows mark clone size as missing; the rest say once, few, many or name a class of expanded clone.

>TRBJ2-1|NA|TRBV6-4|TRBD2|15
TGTGCCAGCAGTCCGACTAGCGGGTCCTACAATGAGCAGTTCTTC
CASSPTSGSYNEQFF
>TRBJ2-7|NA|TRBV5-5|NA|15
TGTGCCAGCAGCTTGGATCCGAGAGGGTTCTACGAGCAGTACTTC
CASSLDPRGFYEQYF
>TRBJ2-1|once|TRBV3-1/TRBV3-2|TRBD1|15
TGTGCCAGCAGCCCCTGGACAGGGGGCTACAATGAGCAGTTCTTC
CASSPWTGGYNEQFF
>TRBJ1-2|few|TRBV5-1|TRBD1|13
TGCGCCAGCAGTCCACAGGGGGAGGATGGCTACACCTTC
CASSPQGEDGYTF
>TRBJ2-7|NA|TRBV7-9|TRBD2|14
TGTGCCAGCAGCTTGGGGCGGGAGTCGGGGGAGCAGTACTTC
CASSLGRESGEQYF
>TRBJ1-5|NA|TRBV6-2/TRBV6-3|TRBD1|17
TGTGCCAGCAGTTCGGACAGGGGGGGATATAGCAATCAGCCCCAGCATTTT
CASSSDRGGYSNQPQHF
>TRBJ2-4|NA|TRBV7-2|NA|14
TGTGCCAGCAGCCCTTCGGGGGGCGGGAACATTCAGTACTTC
CASSPSGGGNIQYF
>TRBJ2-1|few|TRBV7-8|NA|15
TGTGCCAGCAGCTCCCTCCCGGGAGTCTACAATGAGCAGTTCTTC
CASSSLPGVYNEQFF
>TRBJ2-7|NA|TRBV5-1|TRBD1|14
TGCGCCAGCAGCTCGGACAGGGGACTCTACGAGCAGTACTTC
CASSSDRGLYEQYF
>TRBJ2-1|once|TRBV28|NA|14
TGTGCCAGCAGTTCACACAGGGTGGGTGATGAGCAGTTCTTC
CASSSHRVGDEQFF
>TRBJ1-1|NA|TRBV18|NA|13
TGTGCCAGCTCACCACCAGGGGCCACTGAAGCTTTCTTT
CASSPPGATEAFF
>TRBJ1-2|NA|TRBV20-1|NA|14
TGCAGTGCTAGTAGAGGCCGCCGAGGCTATGGCTACACCTTC
CSASRGRRGYGYTF
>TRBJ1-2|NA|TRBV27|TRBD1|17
TGTGCCAGCAGTTTACGACAGGGCAGGACCTACCCCGATGGCTACACCTTC
CASSLRQGRTYPDGYTF
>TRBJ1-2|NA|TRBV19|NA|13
TGTGCCAGTAGTATTGAGGGCGCGAATGGCTACACCTTC
CASSIEGANGYTF
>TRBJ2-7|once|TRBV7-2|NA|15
TGTGCCAGCAGCTTATGGGCGCAACAGGGCTACGAGCAGTACTTC
CASSLWAQQGYEQYF
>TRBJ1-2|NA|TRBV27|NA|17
TGTGCCAGCAGTTTTTCAACCCGTTTCGGGGGGATCTATGGCTACACCTTC
CASSFSTRFGGIYGYTF
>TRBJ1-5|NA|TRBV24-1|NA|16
TGTGCCACCAGTGATCAACAAACAGGTCGGGATCAGCCCCAGCATTTT
CATSDQQTGRDQPQHF
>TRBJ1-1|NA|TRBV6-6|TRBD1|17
TGTGCCAGCAGTCAACTTCGGGGGACAGGGTATACGACTGAAGCTTTCTTT
CASSQLRGTGYTTEAFF
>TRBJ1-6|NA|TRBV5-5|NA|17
TGTGCCAGCAGCTTGGTACGAACAGCCGACTATAATTCACCCCTCCACTTT
CASSLVRTADYNSPLHF
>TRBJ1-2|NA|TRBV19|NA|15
TGTGCCAGTAGTAGCATTTTCCGGGCTAACTATGGCTACACCTTC
CASSSIFRANYGYTF
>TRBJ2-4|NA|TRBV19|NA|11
TGTGCCAGTAGTATCGGGAACATTCAGTACTTC
CASSIGNIQYF
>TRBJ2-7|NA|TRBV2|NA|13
TGTGCCAGCAGTGCAAGGACTACCTACGAGCAGTACTTC
CASSARTTYEQYF